A selection of T cell receptor beta chains follows, all from one sample in a study of blood T cell repertoires in COVID-19. Measured with immunoSEQ multiplex PCR; TCRdb has only the in-frame clones, and not every one. The sample shows approximately 70,000 clones, around four fifths of them seen only once. The material sequenced was peripheral blood. The source is a woman in her forties or fifties with acute or convalescent COVID-19. The CDR3 runs from the conserved cysteine through the conserved F or W. The order of the fields is D gene, J gene, CDR3 length, V gene, CDR3 protein. D genes are given only for firm matches.

>.|TRBJ1-1|15|TRBV7-2
CASSLQHGARTEAFF
>.|TRBJ1-2|12|TRBV6-5
CASFVGPEGYTF
>TRBD1|TRBJ1-2|16|TRBV2
CASSPETGYINYGYTF
>TRBD1|TRBJ2-3|15|TRBV4-2
CASSQAGTVSDTQYF
>.|TRBJ1-2|11|TRBV30
CAWSVLGGYTF
>TRBD2|TRBJ2-3|16|TRBV7-3
CASSRTSGSSTDTQYF
>TRBD2|TRBJ2-1|14|TRBV6-4
CASSERTSANEQFF
>TRBD1|TRBJ1-1|12|TRBV6-5
CASSPGGLYAFF
>.|TRBJ2-7|14|TRBV28
CASSTNGQFYEQYF
>.|TRBJ1-3|12|TRBV9
CASSVAGNTIYF
>TRBD1|TRBJ1-2|14|TRBV30
CAWSFMGQANGYTF
>TRBD2|TRBJ2-5|14|TRBV11-2
CASSLYGGGGTQYF
>.|TRBJ2-2|12|TRBV12-3/TRBV12-4
CASSRGTGELFF